A single sample is the source of the 10 T cell receptor beta chains below, sequenced in a study of technical replicates of blood from a few donors. Method: immunoSEQ multiplex PCR; TCRdb's copy keeps in-frame clones and lacks some. The data contain tens of thousands of clones, around 97% of them singletons. The source material was T cells isolated from PBMCs. These receptors were collected from a human donor in good health.

The genes are TRBV15 and TRBJ1-5, with TRBD1 as a possible D gene (6 bases). The ends were cut back, 6 bases at V and 11 bases at J, with 26 bases in the middle. The CDR3 sequence is 16 residues long. Germline CDR1 and CDR2: LNHNV and YYDKDF (reference sequence). CDR3 bases: TGTGCCACCAGTTCTGACCCTCAGGGGAGAAGAAGGGCCCAGCATTTT. Protein sequence: CATSSDPQGRRRAQHF. Full variable domain (rest looked up from reference TRBV15 and TRBJ1-5): DAMVIQNPRYQVTQFGKPVTLSCSQTLNHNVMYWYQQKSSQAPKLLFHYYDKDFNNEADTPDNFQSRRPNTSFCFLDIRSPGLGDTAMYLCATSSDPQGRRRAQHFGDGTRLSIL.

This clone was counted a single time. This rearrangement joins TRBV6-6 to TRBJ2-5; 7 bases are shared with TRBD2. The CDR3 covers 16 residues. V lost 2 bases, J lost 4 bases, and 10 bases stayed unmatched. The germline gives CDR1 MNHNY, CDR2 SVGAGI (reference sequence). The CDR3 reads CASSYPLATGGETQYF. CDR3 bases: TGTGCCAGCAGTTACCCACTAGCGACCGGAGGAGAGACCCAGTACTTC.

The chain couples TRBV28 to TRBJ2-5, with a possible D match to TRBD2 (7 bases). This CDR3 comprises 14 residues. Germline lookup yields CDR1 MDHEN and CDR2 SYDVKM. Trimming removed 1 base at V and 5 bases at J, with 11 bases between. CDR3 sequence reads: CASSLSGGGETQYF. In DNA form, the CDR3 reads TGTGCCAGCAGTTTATCGGGGGGCGGTGAGACCCAGTACTTC.

The CDR3: CASSRGKEAFF. The CDR3 DNA reads TGTGCCAGCAGCAGGGGGAAAGAAGCTTTCTTT. The chain links TRBV11-2 to TRBJ1-1; weak D call: TRBD1 (6 bases). Germline CDR1 and CDR2: SGHAT and FQNNGV. The CDR3 covers 11 residues. V shed 5 bases and J shed 8 bases, with 9 bases lying between them.

This rearrangement joins TRBV10-3 to TRBJ2-1; 8 bases line up with TRBD2. Trimming cost V 6 bases and J 0 bases; bases outside gene matches: 19. This CDR3 contains 20 residues. Germline V gene sequence: CDR1 ENHRY, CDR2 SYGVKD. DNA for the CDR3: TGTGCCATCAGATTAAGTGGAGGAGCGGGGGCTCCGATCTCCTACAATGAGCAGTTCTTC. This gives the protein CAIRLSGGAGAPISYNEQFF.

This sequence joins TRBV2 and TRBJ2-1; D unresolved. Germline V lookup: CDR1 SNHLY, CDR2 FYNNEI. The length of the CDR3 is 15 residues. With 8 bases removed from V and 8 bases from J, the gap between germline ends came to 22 bases. This CDR3 reads CASLLAASLSDEQFF. CDR3 in DNA: TGTGCCAGCCTGCTCGCGGCTTCTTTGAGTGATGAGCAGTTCTTC.

The rearrangement uses TRBV5-1 and TRBJ2-1; 12 bases match TRBD2. V trimming: 4 bases; J trimming: 3 bases; junction bases outside the gene matches: 5. Germline CDR1 SGHRS, CDR2 YFSETQ. CDR3 length: 16 residues. CDR3 DNA sequence: TGCGCCAGCAGCAAACTAGCGGGAGGAGGCTACAATGAGCAGTTCTTC. Protein product: CASSKLAGGGYNEQFF.

This chain uses TRBV10-3 with TRBJ2-2; 12 nucleotides align to TRBD1. The CDR3 is 16 residues long. Losses at the gene ends were 4 bases for V and 2 bases for J; bases not matched to a gene: 2. Germline CDR1 ENHRY, CDR2 SYGVKD. In nucleotides, the CDR3 is TGTGCCATCAGTGCCGGGACAGGGGGCAACACCGGGGAGCTGTTTTTT. This encodes CAISAGTGGNTGELFF.

The V call is TRBV10-3, the J call TRBJ1-1; possible D gene TRBD1, 5 bases. There are 15 residues in the CDR3. Germline V gene data show CDR1 as ENHRY and CDR2 as SYGVKD. Trimming left V 2 bases short and J 4 bases short, with 14 bases between. The CDR3 reads CAISETLGAVTEAFF. In nucleotides, the CDR3 is TGTGCCATCAGTGAGACCCTAGGGGCGGTCACTGAAGCTTTCTTT.

The rearrangement links TRBV11-3 to TRBJ2-7; 9 nucleotides line up with TRBD1. CDR3 size: 12 residues. The V and J ends lost 5 bases and 12 bases, in that order; junction bases with no gene match: 8. The V gene's germline CDR1 is SGHNT and CDR2 YENEEA. The CDR3 DNA is TGTGCCAGCAGCCTGGGGGACAGGGCTTTGTACTTC. Translation gives CASSLGDRALYF.